Reported below is one TCR beta chain. The target antigen is unknown. Sequenced by immunoSEQ multiplex PCR; TCRdb stores in-frame clones only, minus some. Here the sample spans about 150,000 clones, over 85% being singletons. The data were obtained in a study of T cell responses to AZD1222 COVID-19 vaccine. Study-wide points: Donors, mostly white British, included more females; clonal diversity was possibly underestimated. In the spike-specific TCR repertoire, nearly half reportedly target unmutated variant regions. Repertoires in all cases were sampled only once the peak T cell response had passed.

V lost 2 bases to trimming and J lost 1 base, with 11 bases between them. CDR3 length: 15 amino acids. CDR1 is LGHNT and CDR2 is FRNRAP in the germline V gene. The receptor was isolated from an adult in good health. Sample: peripheral blood, taken on day 0 of AZD1222 vaccination. The V gene is TRBV12-5, the J gene TRBJ1-1, with a tentative D call TRBD1 (6 bases). CDR3 region: CASGLYRQANTEAFF. CDR3 DNA sequence: TGTGCTAGTGGTTTGTACCGACAGGCGAACACTGAAGCTTTCTTT.